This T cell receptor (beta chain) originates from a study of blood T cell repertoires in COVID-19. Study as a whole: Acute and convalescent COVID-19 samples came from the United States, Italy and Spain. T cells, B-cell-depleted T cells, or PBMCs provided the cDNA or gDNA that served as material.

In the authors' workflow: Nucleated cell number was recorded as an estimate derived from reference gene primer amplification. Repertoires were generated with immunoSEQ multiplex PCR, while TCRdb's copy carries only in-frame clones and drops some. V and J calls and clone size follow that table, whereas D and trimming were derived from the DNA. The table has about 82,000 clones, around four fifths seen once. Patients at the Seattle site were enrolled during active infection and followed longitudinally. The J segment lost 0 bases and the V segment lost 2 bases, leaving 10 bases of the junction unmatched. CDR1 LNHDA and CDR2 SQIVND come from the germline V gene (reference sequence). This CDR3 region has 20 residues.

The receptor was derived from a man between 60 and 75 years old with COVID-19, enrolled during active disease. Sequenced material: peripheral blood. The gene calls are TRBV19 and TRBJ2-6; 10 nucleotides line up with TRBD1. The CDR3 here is CASSILTGTGAHSGANVLTF. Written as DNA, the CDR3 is TGTGCCAGTAGTATACTCACCGGGACAGGGGCACACTCTGGGGCCAACGTCCTGACTTTC.